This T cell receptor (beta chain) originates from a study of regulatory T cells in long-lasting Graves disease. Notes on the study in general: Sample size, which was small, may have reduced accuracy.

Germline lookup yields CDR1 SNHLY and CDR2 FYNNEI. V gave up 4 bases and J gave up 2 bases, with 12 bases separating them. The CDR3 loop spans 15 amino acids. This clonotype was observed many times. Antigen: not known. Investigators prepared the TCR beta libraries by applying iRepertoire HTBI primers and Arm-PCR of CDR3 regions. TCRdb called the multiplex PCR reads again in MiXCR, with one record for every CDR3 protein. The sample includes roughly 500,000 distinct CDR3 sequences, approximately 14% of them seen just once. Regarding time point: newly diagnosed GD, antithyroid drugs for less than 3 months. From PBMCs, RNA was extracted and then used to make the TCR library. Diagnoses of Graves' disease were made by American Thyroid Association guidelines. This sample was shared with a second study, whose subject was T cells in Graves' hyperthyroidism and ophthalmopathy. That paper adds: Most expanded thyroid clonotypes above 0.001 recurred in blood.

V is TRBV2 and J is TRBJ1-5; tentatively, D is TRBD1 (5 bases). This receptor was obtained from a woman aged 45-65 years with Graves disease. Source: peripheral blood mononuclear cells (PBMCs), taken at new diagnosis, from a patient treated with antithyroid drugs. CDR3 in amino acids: CASSVGGRGNQPQHF. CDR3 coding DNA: TGTGCCAGCAGTGTTGGGGGAAGGGGCAATCAGCCCCAGCATTTT.